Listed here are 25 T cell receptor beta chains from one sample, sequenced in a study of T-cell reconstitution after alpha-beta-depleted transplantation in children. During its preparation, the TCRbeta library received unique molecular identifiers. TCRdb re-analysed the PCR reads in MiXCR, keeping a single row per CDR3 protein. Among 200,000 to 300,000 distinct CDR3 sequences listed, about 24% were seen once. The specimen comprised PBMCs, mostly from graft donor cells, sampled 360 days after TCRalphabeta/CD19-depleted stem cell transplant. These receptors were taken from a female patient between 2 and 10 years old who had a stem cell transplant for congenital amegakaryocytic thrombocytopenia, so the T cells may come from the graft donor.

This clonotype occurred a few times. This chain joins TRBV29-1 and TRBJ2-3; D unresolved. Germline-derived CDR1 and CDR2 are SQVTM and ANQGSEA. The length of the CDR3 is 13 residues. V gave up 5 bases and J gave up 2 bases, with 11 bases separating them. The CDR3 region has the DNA TGCAGCGTTACCGTTGACCTCACAGATACGCAGTATTTT. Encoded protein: CSVTVDLTDTQYF.

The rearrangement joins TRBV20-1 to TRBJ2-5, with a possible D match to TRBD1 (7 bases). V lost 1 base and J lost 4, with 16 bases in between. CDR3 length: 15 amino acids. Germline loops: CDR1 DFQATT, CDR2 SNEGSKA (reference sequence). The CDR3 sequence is CSARVPRQGGETQYF. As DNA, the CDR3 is TGCAGTGCTAGAGTTCCTAGACAGGGAGGAGAGACCCAGTACTTC.

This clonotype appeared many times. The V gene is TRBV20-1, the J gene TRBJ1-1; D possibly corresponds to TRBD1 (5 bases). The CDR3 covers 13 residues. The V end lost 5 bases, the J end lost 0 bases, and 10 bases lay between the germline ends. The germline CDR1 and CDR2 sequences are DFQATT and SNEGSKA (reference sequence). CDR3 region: CSAVQGLNTEAFF. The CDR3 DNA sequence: TGCAGTGCTGTGCAGGGATTGAACACTGAAGCTTTCTTT.

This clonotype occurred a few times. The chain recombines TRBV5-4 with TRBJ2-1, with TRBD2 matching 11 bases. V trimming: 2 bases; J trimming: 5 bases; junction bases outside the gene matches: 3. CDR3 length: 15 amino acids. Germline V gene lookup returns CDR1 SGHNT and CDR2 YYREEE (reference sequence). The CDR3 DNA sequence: TGTGCCAGCAGCTTCGGACTAGCGGGTAACAATGAGCAGTTCTTC. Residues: CASSFGLAGNNEQFF.

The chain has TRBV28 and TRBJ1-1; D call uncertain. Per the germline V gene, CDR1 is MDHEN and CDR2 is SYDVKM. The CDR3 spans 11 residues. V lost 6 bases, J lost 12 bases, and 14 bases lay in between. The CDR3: CASREVGRTFF. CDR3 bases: TGTGCCAGCAGAGAAGTCGGTAGAACTTTCTTT.

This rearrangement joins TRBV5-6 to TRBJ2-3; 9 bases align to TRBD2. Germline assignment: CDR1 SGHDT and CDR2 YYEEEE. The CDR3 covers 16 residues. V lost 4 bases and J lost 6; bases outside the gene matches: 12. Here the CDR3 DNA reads TGTGCCAGCAGCCCAGGCTCAGCGGGAGGAGGGGATACGCAGTATTTT. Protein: CASSPGSAGGGDTQYF.

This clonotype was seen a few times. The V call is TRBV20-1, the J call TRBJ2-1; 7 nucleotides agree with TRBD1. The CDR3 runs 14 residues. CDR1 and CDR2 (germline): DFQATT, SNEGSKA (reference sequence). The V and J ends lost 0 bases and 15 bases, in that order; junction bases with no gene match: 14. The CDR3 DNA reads TGCAGTGCTAGAGACGGACGCCGGGACAGCAGCCCGTTCTTC. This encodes CSARDGRRDSSPFF.

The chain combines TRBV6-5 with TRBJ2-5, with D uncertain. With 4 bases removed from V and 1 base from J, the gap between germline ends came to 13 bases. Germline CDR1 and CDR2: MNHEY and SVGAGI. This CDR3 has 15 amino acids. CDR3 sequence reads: CASSSPSGLQETQYF. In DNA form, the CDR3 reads TGTGCCAGCAGTTCCCCCTCCGGGCTCCAAGAGACCCAGTACTTC.

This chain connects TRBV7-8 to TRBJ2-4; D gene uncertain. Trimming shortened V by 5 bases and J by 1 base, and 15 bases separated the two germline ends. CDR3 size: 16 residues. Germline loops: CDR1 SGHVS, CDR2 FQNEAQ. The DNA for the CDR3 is TGTGCCAGCAGCCCCCGCCGTCAGGACGCCAAAAACATTCAGTACTTC. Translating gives CASSPRRQDAKNIQYF. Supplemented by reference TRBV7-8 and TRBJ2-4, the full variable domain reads GAGVSQSPRYKVAKRGQDVALRCDPISGHVSLFWYQQALGQGPEFLTYFQNEAQLDKSGLPSDRFFAERPEGSVSTLKIQRTQQEDSAVYLCASSPRRQDAKNIQYFGAGTRLSVL.

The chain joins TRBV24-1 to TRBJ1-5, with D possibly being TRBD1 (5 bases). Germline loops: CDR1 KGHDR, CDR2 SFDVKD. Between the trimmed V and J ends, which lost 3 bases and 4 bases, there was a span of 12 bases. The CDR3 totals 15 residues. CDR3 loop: CATSDKGHGNQPQHF. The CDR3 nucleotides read TGTGCCACCAGTGATAAGGGGCACGGGAATCAGCCCCAGCATTTT.

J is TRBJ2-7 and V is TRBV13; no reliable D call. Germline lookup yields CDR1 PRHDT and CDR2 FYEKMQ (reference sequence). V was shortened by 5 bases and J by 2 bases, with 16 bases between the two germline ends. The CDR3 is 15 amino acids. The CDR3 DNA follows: TGTGCCAGCAGCACTCCGGACGGACCTCCCTACGAGCAGTACTTC. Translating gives CASSTPDGPPYEQYF.

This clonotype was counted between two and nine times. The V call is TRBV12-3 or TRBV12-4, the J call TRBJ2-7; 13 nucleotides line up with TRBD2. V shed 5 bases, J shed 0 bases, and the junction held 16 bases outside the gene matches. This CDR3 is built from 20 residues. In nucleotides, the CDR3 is TGTGCCAGCAGTCCGACCCTCGGGACTAGCGGGAAGGGGCCCTCCTACGAGCAGTACTTC. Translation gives CASSPTLGTSGKGPSYEQYF.

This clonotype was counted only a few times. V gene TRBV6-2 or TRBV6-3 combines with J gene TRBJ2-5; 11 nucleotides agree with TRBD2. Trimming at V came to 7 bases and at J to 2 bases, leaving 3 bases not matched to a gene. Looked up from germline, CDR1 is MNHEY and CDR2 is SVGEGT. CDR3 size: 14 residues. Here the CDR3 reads CASNRLAGQETQYF. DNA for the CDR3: TGTGCCAGCAACCGACTAGCGGGACAAGAGACCCAGTACTTC.

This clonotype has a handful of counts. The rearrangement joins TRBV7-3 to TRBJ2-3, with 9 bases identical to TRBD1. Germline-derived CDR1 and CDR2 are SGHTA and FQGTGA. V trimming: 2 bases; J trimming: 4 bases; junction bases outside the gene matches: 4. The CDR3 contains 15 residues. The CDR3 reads CASSLGQGPADTQYF. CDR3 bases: TGTGCCAGCAGCTTAGGACAGGGGCCCGCAGATACGCAGTATTTT.

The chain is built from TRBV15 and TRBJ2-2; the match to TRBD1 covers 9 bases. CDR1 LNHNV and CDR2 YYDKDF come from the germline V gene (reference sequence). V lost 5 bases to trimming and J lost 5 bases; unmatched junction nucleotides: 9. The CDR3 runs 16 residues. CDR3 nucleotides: TGTGCCACCAGCGCTCAGGACAGGGGTTATACCGGGGAGCTGTTTTTT. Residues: CATSAQDRGYTGELFF.

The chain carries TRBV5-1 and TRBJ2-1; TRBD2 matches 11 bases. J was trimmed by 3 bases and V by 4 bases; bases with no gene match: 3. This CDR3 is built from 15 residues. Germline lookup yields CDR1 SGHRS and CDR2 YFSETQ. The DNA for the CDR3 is TGCGCCAGCAGCCCAACTAGCGGGGGCTACAATGAGCAGTTCTTC. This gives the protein CASSPTSGGYNEQFF.

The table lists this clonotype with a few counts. Here the CDR3 reads CASSPATRIYEQYF. The CDR3 DNA is TGTGCCAGCAGTCCTGCGACTAGGATCTACGAGCAGTACTTC. The rearrangement joins TRBV12-3 or TRBV12-4 to TRBJ2-7, with a possible D match to TRBD2 (6 bases). V shed 5 bases and J shed 3 bases, with 14 bases lying between them. This CDR3 is 14 amino acids long.

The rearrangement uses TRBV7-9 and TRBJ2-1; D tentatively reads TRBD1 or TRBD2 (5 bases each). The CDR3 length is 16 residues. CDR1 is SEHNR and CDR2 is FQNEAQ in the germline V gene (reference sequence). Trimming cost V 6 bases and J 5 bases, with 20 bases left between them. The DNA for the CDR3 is TGTGCCAGCAGTCCAGGGAGTACCCGGCAACACAATGAGCAGTTCTTC. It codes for CASSPGSTRQHNEQFF.

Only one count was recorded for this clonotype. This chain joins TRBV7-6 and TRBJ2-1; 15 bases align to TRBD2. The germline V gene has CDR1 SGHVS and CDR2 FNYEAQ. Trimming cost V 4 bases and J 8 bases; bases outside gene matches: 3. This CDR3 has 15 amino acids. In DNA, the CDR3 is TGTGCCAGCAGCTGGGGACTAGCGGGGGGTCATGAGCAGTTCTTC. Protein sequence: CASSWGLAGGHEQFF.

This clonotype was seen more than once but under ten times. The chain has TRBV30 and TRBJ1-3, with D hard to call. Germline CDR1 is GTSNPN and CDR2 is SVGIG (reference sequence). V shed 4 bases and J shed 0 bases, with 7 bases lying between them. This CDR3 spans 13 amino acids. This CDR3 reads CAWTAISGNTIYF. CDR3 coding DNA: TGTGCCTGGACGGCGATCTCTGGAAACACCATATATTTT.

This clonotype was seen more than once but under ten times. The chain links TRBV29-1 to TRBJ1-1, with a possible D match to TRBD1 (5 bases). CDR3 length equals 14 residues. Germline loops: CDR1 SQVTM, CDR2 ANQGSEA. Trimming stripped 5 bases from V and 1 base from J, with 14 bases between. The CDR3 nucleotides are TGCAGCGTTCGCTTGGACACCGCGAACACTGAAGCTTTCTTT. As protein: CSVRLDTANTEAFF.

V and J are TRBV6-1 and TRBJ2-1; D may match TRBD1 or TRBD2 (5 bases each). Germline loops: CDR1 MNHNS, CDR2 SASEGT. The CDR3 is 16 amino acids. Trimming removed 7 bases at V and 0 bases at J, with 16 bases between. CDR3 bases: TGTGCCAGCACGAGGTCGGGACCAAGCTCCTACAATGAGCAGTTCTTC. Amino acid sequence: CASTRSGPSSYNEQFF.

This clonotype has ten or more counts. CDR3 sequence reads: CASSQSVLSGRNYNEQFF. DNA of the CDR3: TGTGCCAGCAGCCAAAGCGTTCTTAGCGGGCGTAACTACAATGAGCAGTTCTTC. V gene TRBV3-1 combines with J gene TRBJ2-1, with 7 bases lining up with TRBD2. The CDR3 is 18 amino acids. Germline V gene lookup returns CDR1 LGHDT and CDR2 YNNKEL (reference sequence). J was trimmed by 3 bases and V by 2 bases; bases with no gene match: 13.

CDR3 residues: CASSLTGLNTEAFF. CDR3 in DNA: TGCGCCAGCAGCTTGACAGGACTGAACACTGAAGCTTTCTTT. The V call is TRBV5-1, the J call TRBJ1-1, with a tentative D call TRBD1 (5 bases). V was pared by 1 base and J by 0 bases, with 7 bases between. CDR1 and CDR2 from the germline V gene are SGHRS and YFSETQ. This CDR3 spans 14 amino acids.

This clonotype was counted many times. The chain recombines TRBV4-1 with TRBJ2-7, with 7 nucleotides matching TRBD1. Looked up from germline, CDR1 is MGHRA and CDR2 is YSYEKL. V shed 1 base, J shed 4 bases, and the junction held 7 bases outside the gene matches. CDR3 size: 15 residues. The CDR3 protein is CASSQGQGDRYEQYF. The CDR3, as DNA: TGCGCCAGCAGCCAAGGGCAGGGGGATCGGTACGAGCAGTACTTC.